This TCR beta chain originates from a study of OX40 agonist ivuxolimab in advanced cancers. About the research overall: Three individuals attained partial responses, comprising one hepatocellular carcinoma case and two cutaneous melanoma cases.

The CDR3 length is 14 residues. Germline CDR1 SGHRS, CDR2 YFSETQ. V was clipped by 5 bases and J by 3 bases, with 14 bases between them. Repertoires were generated with immunoSEQ multiplex PCR, while TCRdb's copy carries only in-frame clones and drops some. The data contain about 110,000 clones, about 91% of them singletons. The TCR was taken from an adult with an advanced solid tumor such as melanoma, head and neck, liver or kidney cancer. The chain employs TRBV5-1 and TRBJ1-2; D possibly corresponds to TRBD1 (6 bases). The sample consisted of CD4+ or CD8+ T cells sorted from blood, taken in a trial of the OX40 agonist ivuxolimab. The CDR3 DNA reads TGCGCCAGCAGTGGGACAATCCAGCACTATGGCTACACCTTC. Translating gives CASSGTIQHYGYTF.